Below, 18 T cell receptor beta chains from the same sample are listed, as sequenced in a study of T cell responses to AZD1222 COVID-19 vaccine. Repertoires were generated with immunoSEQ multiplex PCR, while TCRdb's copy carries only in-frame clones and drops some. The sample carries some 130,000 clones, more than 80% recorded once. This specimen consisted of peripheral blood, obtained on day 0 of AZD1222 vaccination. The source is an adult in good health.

The CDR3 nucleotides are TGTGCCACCAGCAGAGTCACAGAAAACACTGAAGCTTTCTTT. This sequence encodes CATSRVTENTEAFF. The V and J genes are TRBV15 and TRBJ1-1; D gene uncertain. V gave up 1 base and J gave up 2 bases, with 8 bases separating them. CDR1 LNHNV and CDR2 YYDKDF come from the germline V gene (reference sequence). The CDR3 contains 14 residues. Complete variable domain (other parts from reference TRBV15 and TRBJ1-1): DAMVIQNPRYQVTQFGKPVTLSCSQTLNHNVMYWYQQKSSQAPKLLFHYYDKDFNNEADTPDNFQSRRPNTSFCFLDIRSPGLGDTAMYLCATSRVTENTEAFFGQGTRLTVV.

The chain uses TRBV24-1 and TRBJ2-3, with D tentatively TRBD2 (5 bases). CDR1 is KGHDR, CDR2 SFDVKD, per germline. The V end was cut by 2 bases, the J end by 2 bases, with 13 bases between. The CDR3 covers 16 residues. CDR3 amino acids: CATSDSRGRLTDTQYF. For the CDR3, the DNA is TGTGCCACCAGTGATTCTCGGGGTCGCCTCACAGATACGCAGTATTTT.

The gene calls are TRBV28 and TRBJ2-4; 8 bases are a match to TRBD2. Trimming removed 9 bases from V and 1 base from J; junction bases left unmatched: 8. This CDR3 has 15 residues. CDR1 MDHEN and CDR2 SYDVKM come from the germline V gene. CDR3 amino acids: CASTGGGSAKNIQYF. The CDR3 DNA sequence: TGTGCCAGTACCGGGGGGGGTTCGGCCAAAAACATTCAGTACTTC.

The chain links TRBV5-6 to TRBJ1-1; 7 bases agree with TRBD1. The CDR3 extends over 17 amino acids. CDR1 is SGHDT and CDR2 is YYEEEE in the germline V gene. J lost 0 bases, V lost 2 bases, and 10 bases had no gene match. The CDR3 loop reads CASSFRQGHTMNTEAFF. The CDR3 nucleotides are TGTGCCAGCAGCTTCCGACAGGGTCATACGATGAACACTGAAGCTTTCTTT.

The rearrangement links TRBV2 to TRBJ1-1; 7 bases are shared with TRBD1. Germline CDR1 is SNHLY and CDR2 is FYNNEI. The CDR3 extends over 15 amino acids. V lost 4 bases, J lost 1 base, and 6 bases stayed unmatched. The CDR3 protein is CASSARDRWNTEAFF. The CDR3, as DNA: TGTGCCAGCAGTGCTAGGGACAGATGGAACACTGAAGCTTTCTTT.

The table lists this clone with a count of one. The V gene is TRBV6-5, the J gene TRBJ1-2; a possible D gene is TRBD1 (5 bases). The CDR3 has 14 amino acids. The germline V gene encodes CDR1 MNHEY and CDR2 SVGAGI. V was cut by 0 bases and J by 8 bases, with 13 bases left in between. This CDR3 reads CASSYSKTVTGYTF. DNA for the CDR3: TGTGCCAGCAGTTACTCGAAGACAGTAACCGGCTACACCTTC.

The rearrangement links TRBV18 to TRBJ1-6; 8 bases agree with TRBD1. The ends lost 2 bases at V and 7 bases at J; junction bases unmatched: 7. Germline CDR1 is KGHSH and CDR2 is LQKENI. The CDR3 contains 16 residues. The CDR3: CASSPAGQGTNSPLHF. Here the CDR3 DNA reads TGTGCCAGCTCACCAGCTGGACAGGGAACGAATTCACCCCTCCACTTT.

In nucleotides, the CDR3 is TGTGCCAGCAACCTACAATTCCAAGATTCACCCCTCCACTTT. Its protein is CASNLQFQDSPLHF. V is TRBV7-9 and J is TRBJ1-6; unclear D gene. Trimming shortened V by 7 bases and J by 8 bases, and 15 bases separated the two germline ends. This CDR3 is built from 14 residues. Germline lookup yields CDR1 SEHNR and CDR2 FQNEAQ (reference sequence).

CDR3 loop: CASSFETTARTGNEQFF. The CDR3 DNA sequence: TGTGCCAGCAGCTTCGAAACGACAGCAAGAACAGGGAATGAGCAGTTCTTC. V is TRBV7-9 and J is TRBJ2-1, with a possible D match to TRBD1 (6 bases). The CDR3 spans 17 residues. Trimming stripped 3 bases from V and 7 bases from J, with 22 bases between. In germline, CDR1 is SEHNR, CDR2 FQNEAQ (reference sequence).

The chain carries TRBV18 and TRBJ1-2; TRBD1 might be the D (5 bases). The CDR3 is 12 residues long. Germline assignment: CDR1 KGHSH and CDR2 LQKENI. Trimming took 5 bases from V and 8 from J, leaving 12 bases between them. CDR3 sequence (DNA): TGTGCCAGCTCAGTCCGGGACGAGGGCTACACCTTC. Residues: CASSVRDEGYTF.

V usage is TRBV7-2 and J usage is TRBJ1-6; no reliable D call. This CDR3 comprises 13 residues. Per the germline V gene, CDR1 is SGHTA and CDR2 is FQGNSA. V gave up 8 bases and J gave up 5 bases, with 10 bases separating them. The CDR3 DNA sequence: TGTGCCAGCGGGCCCAGGAATAATTCACCCCTCCACTTT. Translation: CASGPRNNSPLHF.

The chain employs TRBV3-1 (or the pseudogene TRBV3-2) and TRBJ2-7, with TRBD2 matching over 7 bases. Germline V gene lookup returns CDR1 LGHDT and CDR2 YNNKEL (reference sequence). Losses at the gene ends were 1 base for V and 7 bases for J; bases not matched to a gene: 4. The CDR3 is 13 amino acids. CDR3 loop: CASSQGLGGEQYF. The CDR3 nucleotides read TGTGCCAGCAGCCAAGGGCTCGGGGGGGAGCAGTACTTC.

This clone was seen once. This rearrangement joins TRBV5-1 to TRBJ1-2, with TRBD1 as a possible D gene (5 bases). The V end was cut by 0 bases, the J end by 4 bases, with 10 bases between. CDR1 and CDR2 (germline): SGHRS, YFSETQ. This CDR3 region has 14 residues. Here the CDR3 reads CASSLEGATYGYTF. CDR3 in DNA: TGCGCCAGCAGCTTGGAAGGGGCGACCTATGGCTACACCTTC.

This CDR3 is CAAKTGGGRTEAFF. As DNA, the CDR3 is TGTGCCGCGAAGACAGGGGGGGGACGGACTGAAGCTTTCTTT. The rearrangement joins TRBV10-3 to TRBJ1-1, with TRBD1 matching 9 bases. This CDR3 comprises 14 residues. V shed 11 bases, J shed 5 bases, and the junction held 12 bases outside the gene matches. Germline lookup yields CDR1 ENHRY and CDR2 SYGVKD.

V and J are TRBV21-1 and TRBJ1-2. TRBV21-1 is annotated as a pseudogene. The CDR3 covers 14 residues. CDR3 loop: CASRVRKVLPGYTF. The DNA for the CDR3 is TGTGCCAGCAGGGTTCGTAAAGTACTACCTGGCTACACCTTC.

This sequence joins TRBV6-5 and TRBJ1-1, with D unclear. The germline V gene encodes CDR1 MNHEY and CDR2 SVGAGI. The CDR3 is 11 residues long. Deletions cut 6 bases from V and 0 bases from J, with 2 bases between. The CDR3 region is CASRLNTEAFF. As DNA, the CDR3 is TGTGCCAGCAGATTGAACACTGAAGCTTTCTTT.

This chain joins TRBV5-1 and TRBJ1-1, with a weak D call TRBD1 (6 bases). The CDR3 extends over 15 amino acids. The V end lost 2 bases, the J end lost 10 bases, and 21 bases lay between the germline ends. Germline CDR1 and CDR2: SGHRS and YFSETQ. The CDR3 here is CASSFWTDFSRGAFF. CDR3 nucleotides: TGCGCCAGCAGCTTTTGGACAGATTTTAGTCGGGGAGCTTTCTTT. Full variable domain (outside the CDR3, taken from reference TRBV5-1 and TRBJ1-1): KAGVTQTPRYLIKTRGQQVTLSCSPISGHRSVSWYQQTPGQGLQFLFEYFSETQRNKGNFPGRFSGRQFSNSRSEMNVSTLELGDSALYLCASSFWTDFSRGAFFGQGTRLTVV.

This CDR3 is CASSLSAGGNTDTQYF. CDR3 nucleotide sequence: TGCGCCAGCAGCTTGAGTGCGGGGGGAAACACAGATACGCAGTATTTT. J is TRBJ2-3 and V is TRBV5-1; 8 bases map to TRBD2. The CDR3 is 16 residues long. Germline trimming cut 1 base from V and 2 bases from J; bases unmatched to any gene: 6. Germline lookup yields CDR1 SGHRS and CDR2 YFSETQ.